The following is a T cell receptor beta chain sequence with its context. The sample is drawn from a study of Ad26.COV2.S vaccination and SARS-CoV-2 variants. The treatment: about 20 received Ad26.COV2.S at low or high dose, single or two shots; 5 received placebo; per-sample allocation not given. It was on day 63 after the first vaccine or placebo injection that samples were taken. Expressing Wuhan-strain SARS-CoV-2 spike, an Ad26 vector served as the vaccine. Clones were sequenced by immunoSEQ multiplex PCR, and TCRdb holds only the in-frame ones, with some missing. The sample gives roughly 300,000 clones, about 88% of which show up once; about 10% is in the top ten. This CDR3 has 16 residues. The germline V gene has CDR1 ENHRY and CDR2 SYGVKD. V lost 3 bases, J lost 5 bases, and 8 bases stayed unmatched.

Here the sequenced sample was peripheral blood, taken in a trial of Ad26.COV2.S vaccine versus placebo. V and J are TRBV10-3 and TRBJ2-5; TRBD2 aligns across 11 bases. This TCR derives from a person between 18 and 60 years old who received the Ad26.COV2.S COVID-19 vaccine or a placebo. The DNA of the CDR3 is TGTGCCATCAGTGACCCGACTAGCGGGGCATGGGAGACCCAGTACTTC. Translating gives CAISDPTSGAWETQYF.